Listed here are 13 T cell receptor beta chains from one sample, sequenced in a study of T-cell memory formation after mild COVID-19. One entry per CDR3 protein results from TCRdb running MiXCR on the 5' RACE reads. The sample holds 350,000 to 500,000 distinct CDR3 sequences, about 20% seen once. Sequenced: PBMCs or a T cell subset sorted from them (not recorded which). Source of these receptors: a man between 18 and 35 years old who had mild COVID-19 (a few samples of this study predate the infection). Cell type and time point are not known.

This clonotype has more than one count but fewer than ten. The rearrangement joins TRBV3-1 to TRBJ2-3; 7 nucleotides align to TRBD1. This CDR3 has 12 residues. Trimming cost V 4 bases and J 8 bases; bases outside gene matches: 3. Germline assignment: CDR1 LGHDT and CDR2 YNNKEL (reference sequence). The CDR3 protein is CASSLRQGTQYF. CDR3 DNA: TGTGCCAGCAGCCTGAGACAGGGTACGCAGTATTTT.

This clonotype was found many times. The chain links TRBV5-1 to TRBJ2-6, with TRBD1 matching 7 bases. The CDR3 is made up of 16 amino acids. V lost 4 bases to trimming and J lost 4 bases; unmatched junction nucleotides: 8. Germline V gene sequence: CDR1 SGHRS, CDR2 YFSETQ. The CDR3 DNA is TGCGCCAGCAGCGGTTCGACAGGGTCCGGGGCCAACGTCCTGACTTTC. Its protein product is CASSGSTGSGANVLTF.

The table lists this clonotype with a count of one. The chain carries TRBV10-3 and TRBJ1-4; no definite D call. CDR3 length equals 12 residues. The germline gives CDR1 ENHRY, CDR2 SYGVKD. Trimming stripped 0 bases from V and 8 bases from J, with 4 bases between. The CDR3 protein is CAISESEEKLFF. The CDR3, as DNA: TGTGCCATCAGTGAGTCGGAGGAAAAACTGTTTTTT.

This chain uses TRBV4-1 with TRBJ2-3; 14 bases fit TRBD2. J was trimmed by 1 base and V by 0 bases; bases with no gene match: 9. The CDR3 is made up of 20 amino acids. Germline V CDR1 and CDR2: MGHRA, YSYEKL. Here the CDR3 reads CASSQDPRTSGGPGTDTQYF. CDR3 DNA: TGCGCCAGCAGCCAAGATCCGAGGACTAGCGGGGGGCCCGGCACAGATACGCAGTATTTT.

In its sample, this clonotype was seen many times. The rearrangement links TRBV7-9 to TRBJ2-1; no firm D call. CDR3 size: 12 residues. The V and J ends lost 1 base and 8 bases respectively, with 6 bases between them. CDR1 is SEHNR, CDR2 FQNEAQ, per germline (reference sequence). The CDR3 sequence: CASSLGLDEQFF. CDR3 coding DNA: TGTGCCAGCAGCTTAGGACTCGATGAGCAGTTCTTC.

The gene calls are TRBV20-1 and TRBJ1-6; D gene ambiguous. Trimming shortened V by 0 bases and J by 1 base, and 13 bases separated the two germline ends. The CDR3 covers 17 residues. From germline, CDR1 is DFQATT and CDR2 SNEGSKA (reference sequence). The CDR3 DNA sequence: TGCAGTGCTAGAGAATCGGGTGTGGGGTCCTATAATTCACCCCTCCACTTT. Translated: CSARESGVGSYNSPLHF.

This clonotype was observed a handful of times. The chain joins TRBV7-2 to TRBJ2-3, with D perhaps assigned TRBD1 or TRBD2 (6 bases each). The CDR3 extends over 15 amino acids. Germline assignment: CDR1 SGHTA and CDR2 FQGNSA. V shed 2 bases and J shed 0 bases, with 9 bases lying between them. CDR3 sequence reads: CASSLMGGSTDTQYF. As DNA, the CDR3 is TGTGCCAGCAGCTTAATGGGGGGCAGCACAGATACGCAGTATTTT.

The sample holds a few counts of this clonotype. This chain links TRBV12-3 or TRBV12-4 with TRBJ1-2, with TRBD1 matching 7 bases. V trimming: 5 bases; J trimming: 5 bases; junction bases outside the gene matches: 8. CDR3 size: 14 residues. CDR3 nucleotides: TGTGCCAGCAGTGCGGACAGGATTCGATATGGCTACACCTTC. Translating gives CASSADRIRYGYTF.

This clonotype was seen a few times. The chain carries TRBV5-4 and TRBJ2-7; D tentatively fits TRBD1 or TRBD2 (5 bases each). V was pared by 4 bases and J by 2 bases, with 16 bases between. The germline gives CDR1 SGHNT, CDR2 YYREEE (reference sequence). The CDR3 consists of 15 residues. The CDR3 DNA sequence: TGTGCCAGCAGCGAATCCCGGGACCGAGCCTACGAGCAGTACTTC. This gives the protein CASSESRDRAYEQYF.

This chain connects TRBV6-5 to TRBJ1-1; D possibly corresponds to TRBD1 (5 bases). CDR1 MNHEY and CDR2 SVGAGI come from the germline V gene. The V end was cut by 5 bases, the J end by 2 bases, with 9 bases between. The CDR3 is 13 amino acids. In DNA form, the CDR3 reads TGTGCCAGCAGTACCGGGACCAACACTGAAGCTTTCTTT. The encoded protein is CASSTGTNTEAFF.

This clonotype was counted between two and nine times. V usage is TRBV11-2 and J usage is TRBJ1-3; D perhaps matches TRBD1 (6 bases). The CDR3 consists of 17 residues. Germline CDR1 and CDR2: SGHAT and FQNNGV. The germline V and J ends were trimmed by 6 bases and 4 bases, with 22 bases remaining between them. The DNA of the CDR3 is TGTGCCAGCAGACCTATCCCCACAGGGAATAAGGGAAACACCATATATTTT. It encodes CASRPIPTGNKGNTIYF.

Many counts were recorded for this clonotype. V gene TRBV7-2 combines with J gene TRBJ1-4; 9 bases are a match to TRBD1. V trimming: 5 bases; J trimming: 8 bases; junction bases outside the gene matches: 9. The CDR3 consists of 15 residues. Germline CDR1 and CDR2: SGHTA and FQGNSA. As DNA, the CDR3 is TGTGCCAGCAGCGCCCGACAGGGGGAGGAGGAAAAACTGTTTTTT. Its translation is CASSARQGEEEKLFF.

This clonotype was seen repeatedly, ten times or more. The V call is TRBV20-1, the J call TRBJ2-7, with 11 bases lining up with TRBD2. The CDR3 runs 15 residues. The trim removed 8 bases at V and 7 bases at J, leaving 16 bases unmatched. Germline V CDR1 and CDR2: DFQATT, SNEGSKA (reference sequence). CDR3 sequence: CSTPAPLAGGEEQYF. The CDR3 bases are TGCAGTACCCCAGCCCCCCTAGCGGGGGGAGAGGAGCAGTACTTC.